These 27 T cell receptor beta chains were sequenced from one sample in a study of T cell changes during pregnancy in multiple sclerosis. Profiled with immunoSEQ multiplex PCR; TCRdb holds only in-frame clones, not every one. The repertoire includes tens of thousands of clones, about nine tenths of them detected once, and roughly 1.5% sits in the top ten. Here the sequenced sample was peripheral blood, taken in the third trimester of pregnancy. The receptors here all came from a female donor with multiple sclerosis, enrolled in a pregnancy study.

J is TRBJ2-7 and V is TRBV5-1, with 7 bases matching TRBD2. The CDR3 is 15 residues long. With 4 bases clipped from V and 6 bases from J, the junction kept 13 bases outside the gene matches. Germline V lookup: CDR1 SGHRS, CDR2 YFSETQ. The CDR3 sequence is CASSKLASPFAEQYF. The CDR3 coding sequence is TGCGCCAGCAGCAAACTAGCGTCTCCCTTTGCCGAGCAGTACTTC.

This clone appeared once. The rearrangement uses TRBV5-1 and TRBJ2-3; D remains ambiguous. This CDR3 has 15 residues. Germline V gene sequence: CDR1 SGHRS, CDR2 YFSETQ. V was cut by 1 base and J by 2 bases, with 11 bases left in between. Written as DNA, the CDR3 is TGCGCCAGCAGCTTGCGGCTCGACAACACAGATACGCAGTATTTT. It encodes CASSLRLDNTDTQYF.

The CDR3 sequence: CASSLEKGQGKTEAFF. The CDR3 DNA sequence: TGTGCCAGCAGCTTAGAAAAGGGACAGGGAAAGACTGAAGCTTTCTTT. The rearrangement uses TRBV7-6 and TRBJ1-1; 9 bases are a match to TRBD1. J was trimmed by 5 bases and V by 1 base; bases with no gene match: 8. Germline values: CDR1 SGHVS, CDR2 FNYEAQ. This CDR3 contains 16 residues. Full variable domain (remainder filled in from reference TRBV7-6 and TRBJ1-1): GAGVSQSPRYKVTKRGQDVALRCDPISGHVSLYWYRQALGQGPEFLTYFNYEAQQDKSGLPNDRFSAERPEGSISTLTIQRTEQRDSAMYRCASSLEKGQGKTEAFFGQGTRLTVV.

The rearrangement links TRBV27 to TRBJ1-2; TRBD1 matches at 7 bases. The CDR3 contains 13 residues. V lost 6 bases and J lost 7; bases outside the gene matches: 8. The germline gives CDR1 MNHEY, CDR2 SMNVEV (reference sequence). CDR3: CASRPTGAPGYTF. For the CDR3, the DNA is TGTGCCAGCAGACCAACAGGGGCCCCTGGCTACACCTTC.

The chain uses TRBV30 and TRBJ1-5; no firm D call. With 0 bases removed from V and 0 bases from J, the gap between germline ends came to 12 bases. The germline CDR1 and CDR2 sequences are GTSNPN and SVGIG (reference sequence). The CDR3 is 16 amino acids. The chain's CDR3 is CAWSVDTAYSNQPQHF. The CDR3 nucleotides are TGTGCCTGGAGTGTAGATACTGCCTATAGCAATCAGCCCCAGCATTTT.

CDR3 sequence (DNA): TGTGCTAGTGGTCTGGGGACAGGGGTTCGTTTGGGGCTGTTTTTT. The encoded protein is CASGLGTGVRLGLFF. The chain uses TRBV12-5 and TRBJ2-2; 10 bases map to TRBD1. V gave up 5 bases and J gave up 13 bases; unmatched junction bases: 13. Germline V gene sequence: CDR1 LGHNT, CDR2 FRNRAP. The CDR3 sequence is 15 residues long.

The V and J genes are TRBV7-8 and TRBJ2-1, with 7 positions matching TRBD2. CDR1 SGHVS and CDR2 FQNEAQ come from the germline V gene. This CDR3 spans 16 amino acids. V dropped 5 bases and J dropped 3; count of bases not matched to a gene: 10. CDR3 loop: CASSRTLSGNYNEQFF. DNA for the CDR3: TGTGCCAGCAGCCGAACGCTAAGCGGGAACTACAATGAGCAGTTCTTC. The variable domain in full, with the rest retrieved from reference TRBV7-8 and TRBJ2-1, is GAGVSQSPRYKVAKRGQDVALRCDPISGHVSLFWYQQALGQGPEFLTYFQNEAQLDKSGLPSDRFFAERPEGSVSTLKIQRTQQEDSAVYLCASSRTLSGNYNEQFFGPGTRLTVL.

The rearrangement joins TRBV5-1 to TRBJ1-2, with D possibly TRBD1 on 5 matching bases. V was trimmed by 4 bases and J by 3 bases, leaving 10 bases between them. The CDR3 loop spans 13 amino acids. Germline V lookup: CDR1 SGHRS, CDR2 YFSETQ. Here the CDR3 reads CASSEAGHYGYTF. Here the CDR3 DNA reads TGCGCCAGCAGCGAGGCAGGGCACTATGGCTACACCTTC. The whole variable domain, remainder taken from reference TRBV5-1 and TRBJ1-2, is KAGVTQTPRYLIKTRGQQVTLSCSPISGHRSVSWYQQTPGQGLQFLFEYFSETQRNKGNFPGRFSGRQFSNSRSEMNVSTLELGDSALYLCASSEAGHYGYTFGSGTRLTVV.

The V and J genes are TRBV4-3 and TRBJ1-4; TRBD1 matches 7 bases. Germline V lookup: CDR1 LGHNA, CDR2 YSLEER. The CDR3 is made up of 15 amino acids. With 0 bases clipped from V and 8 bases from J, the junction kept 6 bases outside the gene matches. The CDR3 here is CASSQEEGGREKLFF. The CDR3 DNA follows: TGCGCCAGCAGCCAAGAGGAAGGGGGCAGAGAAAAACTGTTTTTT.

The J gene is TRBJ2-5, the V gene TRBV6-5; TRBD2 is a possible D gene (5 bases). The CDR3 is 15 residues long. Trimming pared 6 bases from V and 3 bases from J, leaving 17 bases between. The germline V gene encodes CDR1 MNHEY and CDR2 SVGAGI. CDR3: CASSQERRREETQYF. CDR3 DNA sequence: TGTGCCAGCAGCCAAGAGCGGAGGCGGGAAGAGACCCAGTACTTC.

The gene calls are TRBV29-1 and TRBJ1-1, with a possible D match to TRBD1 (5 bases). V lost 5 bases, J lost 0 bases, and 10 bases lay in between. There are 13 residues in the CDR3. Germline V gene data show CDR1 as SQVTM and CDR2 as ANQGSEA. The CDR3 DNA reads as TGCAGCGTTCTGGCAGGGATGAACACTGAAGCTTTCTTT. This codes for CSVLAGMNTEAFF.

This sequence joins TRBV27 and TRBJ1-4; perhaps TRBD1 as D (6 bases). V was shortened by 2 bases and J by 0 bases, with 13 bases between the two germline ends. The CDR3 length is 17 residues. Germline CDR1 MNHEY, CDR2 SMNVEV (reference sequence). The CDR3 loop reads CASSLRAGAATNEKLFF. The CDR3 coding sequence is TGTGCCAGCAGTTTACGGGCAGGGGCCGCAACTAATGAAAAACTGTTTTTT.

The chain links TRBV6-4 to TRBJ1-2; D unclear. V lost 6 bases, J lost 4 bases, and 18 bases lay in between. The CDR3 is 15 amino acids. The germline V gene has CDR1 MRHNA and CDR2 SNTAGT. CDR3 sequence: CASSVHREGGYGYTF. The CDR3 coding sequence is TGTGCCAGCAGCGTCCATAGGGAGGGTGGCTATGGCTACACCTTC.

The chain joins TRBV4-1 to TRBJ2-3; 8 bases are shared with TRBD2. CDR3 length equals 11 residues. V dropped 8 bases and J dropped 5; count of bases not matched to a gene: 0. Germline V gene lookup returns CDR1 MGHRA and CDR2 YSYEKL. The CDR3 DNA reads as TGCGCCAGCCTAGCGGGAGATACGCAGTATTTT. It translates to CASLAGDTQYF.

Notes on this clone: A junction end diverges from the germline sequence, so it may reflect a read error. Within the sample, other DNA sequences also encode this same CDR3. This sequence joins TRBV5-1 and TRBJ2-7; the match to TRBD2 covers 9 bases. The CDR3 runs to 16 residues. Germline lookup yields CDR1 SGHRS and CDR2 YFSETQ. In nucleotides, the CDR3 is TGCGCCAGCAGCTTGGTCGGGACTAGCCAGACCTACGAGCAATACTTC. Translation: CASSLVGTSQTYEQYF.

CDR3 DNA: TGTGCCAGCAGCAGGGGCGCTGAAGCTTTCTTT. This sequence encodes CASSRGAEAFF. The gene calls are TRBV7-3 and TRBJ1-1; TRBD1 might be the D (5 bases). The germline V gene encodes CDR1 SGHTA and CDR2 FQGTGA. This CDR3 region has 11 residues. The V end lost 5 bases, the J end lost 6 bases, and 7 bases lay between the germline ends.

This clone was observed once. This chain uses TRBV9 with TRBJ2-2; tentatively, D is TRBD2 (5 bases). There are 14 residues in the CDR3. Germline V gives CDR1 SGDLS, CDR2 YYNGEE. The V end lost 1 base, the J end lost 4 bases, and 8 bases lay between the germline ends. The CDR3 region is CASSVSGITGELFF. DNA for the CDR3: TGTGCCAGCAGCGTATCCGGGATCACCGGGGAGCTGTTTTTT.

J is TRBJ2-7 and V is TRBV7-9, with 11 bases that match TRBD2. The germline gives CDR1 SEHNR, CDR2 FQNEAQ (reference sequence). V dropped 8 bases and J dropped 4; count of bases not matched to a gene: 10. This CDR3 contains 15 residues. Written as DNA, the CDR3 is TGTGCCAGCGGGCACGGGGGACTAGCGGATTACGAGCAGTACTTC. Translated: CASGHGGLADYEQYF.

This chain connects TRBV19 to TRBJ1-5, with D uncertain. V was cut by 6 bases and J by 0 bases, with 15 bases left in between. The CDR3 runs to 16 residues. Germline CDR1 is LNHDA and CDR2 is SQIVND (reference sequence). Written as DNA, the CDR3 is TGTGCCAGTAGGGGGAGCACCGTTATTAGCAATCAGCCCCAGCATTTT. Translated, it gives CASRGSTVISNQPQHF.

The CDR3 sequence is CASSQGQGSLYEQYF. CDR3 bases: TGCGCCAGCAGCCAAGGTCAGGGGTCTCTATACGAGCAGTACTTC. The rearrangement joins TRBV4-3 to TRBJ2-7; TRBD1 might be the D (6 bases). There are 15 residues in the CDR3. CDR1 is LGHNA, CDR2 YSLEER, per germline. V shed 1 base and J shed 4 bases, with 14 bases lying between them.

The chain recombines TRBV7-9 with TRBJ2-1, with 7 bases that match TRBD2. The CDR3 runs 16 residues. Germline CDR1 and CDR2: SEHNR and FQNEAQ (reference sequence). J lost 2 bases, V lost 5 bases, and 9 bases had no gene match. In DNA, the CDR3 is TGTGCCAGCAGCCCGGGGACGGGAGGACCCTACAATGAGCAGTTCTTC. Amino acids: CASSPGTGGPYNEQFF.

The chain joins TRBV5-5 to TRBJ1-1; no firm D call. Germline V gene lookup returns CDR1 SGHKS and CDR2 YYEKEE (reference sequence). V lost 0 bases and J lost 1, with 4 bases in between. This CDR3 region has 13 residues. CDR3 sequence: CASSLGGNTEAFF. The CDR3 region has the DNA TGTGCCAGCAGCTTGGGAGGGAACACTGAAGCTTTCTTT.

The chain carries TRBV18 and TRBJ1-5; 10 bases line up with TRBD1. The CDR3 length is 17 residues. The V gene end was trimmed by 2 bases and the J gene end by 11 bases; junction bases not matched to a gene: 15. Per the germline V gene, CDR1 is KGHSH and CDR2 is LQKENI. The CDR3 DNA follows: TGTGCCAGCTCACCAACTCCGCCGACAGGGGGCTCAATCTCCCAGCATTTT. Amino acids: CASSPTPPTGGSISQHF.

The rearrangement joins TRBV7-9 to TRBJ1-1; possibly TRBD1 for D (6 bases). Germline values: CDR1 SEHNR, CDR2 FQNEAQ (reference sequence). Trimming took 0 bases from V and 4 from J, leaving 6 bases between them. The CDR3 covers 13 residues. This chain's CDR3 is CASSLAGATEAFF. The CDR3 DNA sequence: TGTGCCAGCAGCTTAGCGGGGGCCACTGAAGCTTTCTTT.

For the CDR3, the DNA is TGCGCCAGCAGCTTTGTCCACAGGGGGCGAGGGGAGACCCAGTACTTC. Encoded protein: CASSFVHRGRGETQYF. The chain employs TRBV5-1 and TRBJ2-5; 9 nucleotides line up with TRBD1. Looked up from germline, CDR1 is SGHRS and CDR2 is YFSETQ. The CDR3 has 16 amino acids. The trim removed 2 bases at V and 5 bases at J, leaving 10 bases unmatched.

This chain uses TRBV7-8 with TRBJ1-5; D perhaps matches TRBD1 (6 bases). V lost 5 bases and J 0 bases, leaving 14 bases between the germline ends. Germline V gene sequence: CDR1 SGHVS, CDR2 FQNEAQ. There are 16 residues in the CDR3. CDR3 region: CASSPRTVYSNQPQHF. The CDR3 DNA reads TGTGCCAGCAGCCCACGGACAGTTTATAGCAATCAGCCCCAGCATTTT.

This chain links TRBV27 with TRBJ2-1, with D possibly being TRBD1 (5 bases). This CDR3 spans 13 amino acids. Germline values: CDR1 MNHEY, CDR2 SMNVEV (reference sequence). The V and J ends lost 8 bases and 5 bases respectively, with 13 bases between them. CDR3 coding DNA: TGTGCCAGCGCAGGGCGCCGCCACAATGAGCAGTTCTTC. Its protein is CASAGRRHNEQFF.